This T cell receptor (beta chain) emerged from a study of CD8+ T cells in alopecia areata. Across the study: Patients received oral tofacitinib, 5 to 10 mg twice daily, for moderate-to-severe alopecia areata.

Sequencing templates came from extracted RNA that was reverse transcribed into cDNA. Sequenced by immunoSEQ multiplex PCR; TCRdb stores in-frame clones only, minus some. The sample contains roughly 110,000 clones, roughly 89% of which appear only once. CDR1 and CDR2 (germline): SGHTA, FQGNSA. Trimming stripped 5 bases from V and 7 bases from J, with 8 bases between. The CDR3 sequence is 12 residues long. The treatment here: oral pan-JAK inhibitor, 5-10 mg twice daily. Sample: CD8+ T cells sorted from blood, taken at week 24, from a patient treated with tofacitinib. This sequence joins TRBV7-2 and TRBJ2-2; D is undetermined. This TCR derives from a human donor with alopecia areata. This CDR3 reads CASSPEVGELFF. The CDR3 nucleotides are TGTGCCAGCAGCCCCGAGGTCGGGGAGCTGTTTTTT.